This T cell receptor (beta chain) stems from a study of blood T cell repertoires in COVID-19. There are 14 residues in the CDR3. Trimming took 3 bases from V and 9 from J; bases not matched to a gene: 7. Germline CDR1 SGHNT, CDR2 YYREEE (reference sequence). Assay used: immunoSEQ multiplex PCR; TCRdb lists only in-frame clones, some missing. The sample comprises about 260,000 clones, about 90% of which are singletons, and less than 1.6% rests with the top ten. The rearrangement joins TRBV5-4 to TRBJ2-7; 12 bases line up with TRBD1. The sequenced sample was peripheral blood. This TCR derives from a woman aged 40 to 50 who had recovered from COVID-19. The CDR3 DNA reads TGTGCCAGCAGCTCCGGGACAGGGGGCTATCGGCAGTACTTC. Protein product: CASSSGTGGYRQYF.